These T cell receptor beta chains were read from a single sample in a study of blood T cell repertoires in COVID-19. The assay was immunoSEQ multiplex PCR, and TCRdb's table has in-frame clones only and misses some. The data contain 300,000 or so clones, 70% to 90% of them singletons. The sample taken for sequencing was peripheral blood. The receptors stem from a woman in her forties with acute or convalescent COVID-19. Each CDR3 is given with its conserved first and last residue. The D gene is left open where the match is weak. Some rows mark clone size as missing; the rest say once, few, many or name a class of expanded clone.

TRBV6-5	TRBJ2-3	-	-	TGTGCCAGCAGCTTAAGAGCAGGGGGCACAGATACGCAGTATTTT	CASSLRAGGTDTQYF
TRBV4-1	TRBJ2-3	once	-	TGCGCCAGCAGCCAAGGGGAGTCTAGCACAGATACGCAGTATTTT	CASSQGESSTDTQYF
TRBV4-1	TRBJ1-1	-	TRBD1	TGCGCCAGCAGCCAAACCGGGACAGGGGGCCTAGAGGAGACGAACACTGAAGCTTTCTTT	CASSQTGTGGLEETNTEAFF
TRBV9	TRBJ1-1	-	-	TGTGCCAGCAGCACCCCGGCGGGGCGCAACACTGAAGCTTTCTTT	CASSTPAGRNTEAFF
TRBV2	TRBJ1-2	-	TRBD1	TGTGCCAGCAGTGAAGCAAGCGGCAGGGGGAACTATGGCTACACCTTC	CASSEASGRGNYGYTF
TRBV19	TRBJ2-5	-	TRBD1	TGTGCCAGTAGTATACGGGACAGGTCCCCAGAGACCCAGTACTTC	CASSIRDRSPETQYF
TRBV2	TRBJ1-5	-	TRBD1	TGTGCCAGCAGCGCGGACAGGATCAATCAGCCCCAGCATTTT	CASSADRINQPQHF
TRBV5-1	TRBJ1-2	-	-	TGCGCCAGCAGCTTGCAGGACTCTAACTATGGCTACACCTTC	CASSLQDSNYGYTF
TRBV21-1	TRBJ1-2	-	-	TGTGCCAGCGACCAGGGGAAAGGTTACACCTTC	CASDQGKGYTF
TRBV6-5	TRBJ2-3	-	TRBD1	TGTGCCAGCAGTAACAGGGGAGATACGCAGTATTTT	CASSNRGDTQYF
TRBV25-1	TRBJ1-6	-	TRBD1	TGTGCCAGCAGTGAATATATTCGGGACAGGGGGAGGAATTCACCCCTCCACTTT	CASSEYIRDRGRNSPLHF
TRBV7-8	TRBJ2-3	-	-	TGTGCCAGCAGCACCACCCAGGGGGATACGCAGTATTTT	CASSTTQGDTQYF
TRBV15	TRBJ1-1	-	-	TGTGCCACCAGCAGAGGCAGTCAAAGCACTGAAGCTTTCTTT	CATSRGSQSTEAFF
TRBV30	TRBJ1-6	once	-	TGTGCCTGGAGTGTCTTCAGGAGGGGAAATTCACCCCTCCACTTT	CAWSVFRRGNSPLHF
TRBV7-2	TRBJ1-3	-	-	TGTGCCAGCACCTTTCTGACAATTGGAAACACCATATATTTT	CASTFLTIGNTIYF
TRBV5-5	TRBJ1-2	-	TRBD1	TGTGCCAGCAGCCGGACAGGGGGAGACTATGGCTACACCTTC	CASSRTGGDYGYTF
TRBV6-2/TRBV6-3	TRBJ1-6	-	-	TGTGCCAGCAGTACCAGGACAGACATCACTTCACCCCTCCACTTT	CASSTRTDITSPLHF
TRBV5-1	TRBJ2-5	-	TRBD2	TGCGCCAGCAGCTTAACCCCCCCGGACTCGGTAGCGGGGGGGACCCAGTACTTC	CASSLTPPDSVAGGTQYF
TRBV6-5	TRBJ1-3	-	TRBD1	TGTGCCAGCAGGGGGACAGGGATAGGAAACACCATATATTTT	CASRGTGIGNTIYF
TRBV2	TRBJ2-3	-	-	TGTGCCAGCAGTTGGATCCCCGGGACTCCTCGCACAGATACGCAGTATTTT	CASSWIPGTPRTDTQYF
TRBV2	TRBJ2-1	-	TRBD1	TGTGCCAGCAGTTTCCCGGTTTGGGGACAGCGGTACAATGAGCAGTTCTTC	CASSFPVWGQRYNEQFF
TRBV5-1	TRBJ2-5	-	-	TGCGCCAGCAGCTTGGCTGGGGGGTTCCAAGAGACCCAGTACTTC	CASSLAGGFQETQYF
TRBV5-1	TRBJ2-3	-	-	TGCGCCAGCAGCTTGGCATTAGCGGACCACACAGATACGCAGTATTTT	CASSLALADHTDTQYF
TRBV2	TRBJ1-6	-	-	TGTGCCAGCAGCCGAGGGGGACATCTCGGTAATTCACCCCTCCACTTT	CASSRGGHLGNSPLHF
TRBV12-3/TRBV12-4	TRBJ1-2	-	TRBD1	TGTGCCAGCAGTTGGGGACAGGGCGGTGGCTACACCTTC	CASSWGQGGGYTF
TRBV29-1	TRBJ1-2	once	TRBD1	TGCAGCGTTGAGAGGACAGGGATGGGCTATGGCTACACCTTC	CSVERTGMGYGYTF
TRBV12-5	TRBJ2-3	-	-	TGTGCTAGTGGCTTCGTACCCGGAGATACGCAGTATTTT	CASGFVPGDTQYF
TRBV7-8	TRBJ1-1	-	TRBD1	TGTGCCAGCAGCTGGAACAGGGGTGGAACTGAAGCTTTCTTT	CASSWNRGGTEAFF
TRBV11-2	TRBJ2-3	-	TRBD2	TGTGCCAGCAGCTTAGTCCCGCGGGGGGGCCACACAGATACGCAGTATTTT	CASSLVPRGGHTDTQYF
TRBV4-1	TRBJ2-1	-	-	TGCGCCAGCAGCCGGAGCACCGCGACAGACTACAATGAGCAGTTCTTC	CASSRSTATDYNEQFF
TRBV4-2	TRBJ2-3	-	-	TGTGCCAGCAGCCAATATCTAGCGCACACAGATACGCAGTATTTT	CASSQYLAHTDTQYF
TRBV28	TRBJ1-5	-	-	TGTGCCAGCAGCGGGTATCAGCCCCAGCATTTT	CASSGYQPQHF